The 27 T cell receptor beta chains listed next were all sequenced from one sample in a study of blood T cell repertoires in COVID-19. The method was immunoSEQ multiplex PCR; TCRdb's version includes in-frame clones alone and lacks a portion of them. This table has approximately 300,000 clones, about 85% appearing once. The specimen was PBMCs or T cells enriched from blood (not recorded which). The receptors here all came from a woman in her twenties or thirties who had recovered from COVID-19.

The chain employs TRBV30 and TRBJ1-2, with 8 bases matching TRBD1. V was pared by 7 bases and J by 7 bases, with 8 bases of the junction left unmatched. The CDR3 spans 12 residues. Germline CDR1 reads GTSNPN; CDR2 reads SVGIG (reference sequence). Written as DNA, the CDR3 is TGTGCCTCAAGTTCTGGACAGGGTGGCTACACCTTC. The encoded protein is CASSSGQGGYTF.

This chain joins TRBV30 and TRBJ2-7, with D hard to call. Trimming removed 4 bases at V and 4 bases at J, with 11 bases between. From germline, CDR1 is GTSNPN and CDR2 SVGIG (reference sequence). The CDR3 spans 12 residues. CDR3 in amino acids: CAWNSYEYEQYF. The DNA of the CDR3 is TGTGCCTGGAACAGTTATGAGTACGAGCAGTACTTC. Using reference TRBV30 and TRBJ2-7 for the parts outside the CDR3, the full variable domain is SQTIHQWPATLVQPVGSPLSLECTVEGTSNPNLYWYRQAAGRGLQLLFYSVGIGQISSEVPQNLSASRPQDRQFILSSKKLLLSDSGFYLCAWNSYEYEQYFGPGTRLTVT.

This clone was detected a few times. This chain connects TRBV5-4 to TRBJ1-4; TRBD1 might be the D (5 bases). Germline V gene data show CDR1 as SGHNT and CDR2 as YYREEE (reference sequence). The CDR3 consists of 13 residues. The germline V and J ends were trimmed by 4 bases and 8 bases, with 12 bases remaining between them. The CDR3 protein is CASSPTAGEKLFF. The CDR3 nucleotides are TGTGCCAGCAGCCCGACCGCAGGGGAAAAACTGTTTTTT.

This clone was picked up one time. The CDR3 DNA is TGCAGCGTTGGAATGCAGGGTGAAGCTTTCTTT. This gives the protein CSVGMQGEAFF. The chain combines TRBV29-1 with TRBJ1-1; D is perhaps TRBD1 (5 bases). In germline, CDR1 is SQVTM, CDR2 ANQGSEA. Trimming left V 4 bases short and J 7 bases short, with 10 bases between. The CDR3 spans 11 residues.

The rearrangement links TRBV7-6 to TRBJ2-3, with 8 nucleotides matching TRBD2. This CDR3 comprises 16 residues. V trimming: 4 bases; J trimming: 4 bases; junction bases outside the gene matches: 10. CDR1 and CDR2 from the germline V gene are SGHVS and FNYEAQ. For the CDR3, the DNA is TGTGCCAGCAGCTGGGCCGGGACTAGTCGCCCAGATACGCAGTATTTT. Protein sequence: CASSWAGTSRPDTQYF.

This sequence joins TRBV10-3 and TRBJ2-5, with 7 bases that match TRBD1. CDR1 and CDR2 from the germline V gene are ENHRY and SYGVKD. CDR3 size: 13 residues. V trimming: 6 bases; J trimming: 1 base; junction bases outside the gene matches: 2. The CDR3 spells CAIRGQTQETQYF. CDR3 in DNA: TGTGCCATCAGGGGACAGACCCAAGAGACCCAGTACTTC.

The chain carries TRBV18 and TRBJ2-7; D ambiguous. The V gene's germline CDR1 is KGHSH and CDR2 LQKENI. Between the trimmed V and J ends, which lost 0 bases and 0 bases, there was a span of 6 bases. The CDR3 runs to 14 residues. In nucleotides, the CDR3 is TGTGCCAGCTCACCACCGATTAGCTCCTACGAGCAGTACTTC. Its translation: CASSPPISSYEQYF.

The chain couples TRBV5-5 to TRBJ2-1; 11 nucleotides align to TRBD1. The CDR3 totals 15 residues. Looked up from germline, CDR1 is SGHKS and CDR2 is YYEKEE (reference sequence). After removal of 0 bases from V and 12 bases from J, the junction contained 8 bases not matched to a gene. CDR3 amino acids: CASSLEGQGVRGQFF. The DNA of the CDR3 is TGTGCCAGCAGCTTGGAGGGACAGGGGGTTAGGGGGCAGTTCTTC.

The chain joins TRBV4-2 to TRBJ2-7, with 11 bases that match TRBD2. The ends lost 0 bases at V and 4 bases at J; junction bases unmatched: 8. Germline V CDR1 and CDR2: LGHNA, YNFKEQ. This CDR3 has 17 amino acids. The CDR3 loop reads CASSQDSASGGIYEQYF. The CDR3 DNA sequence: TGTGCCAGCAGCCAAGATTCAGCTAGCGGGGGGATTTACGAGCAGTACTTC.

In nucleotides, the CDR3 is TGTGCCAGCAGCCAAGGCGGGGGGGGCTCCTACGAGCAGTACTTC. Protein product: CASSQGGGGSYEQYF. This sequence joins TRBV4-2 and TRBJ2-7; TRBD2 matches at 9 bases. The germline V gene has CDR1 LGHNA and CDR2 YNFKEQ. The CDR3 sequence is 15 residues long. With 1 base clipped from V and 0 bases from J, the junction kept 1 base outside the gene matches.

CDR3 nucleotides: TGCAGCGTGGCGTGGGGGAGGGGCAGGACAGATACGCAGTATTTT. Translated: CSVAWGRGRTDTQYF. The rearrangement joins TRBV29-1 to TRBJ2-3; 7 bases agree with TRBD2. J gave up 3 bases and V 6 bases, and 12 bases lay outside the gene matches. The CDR3 extends over 15 amino acids. Germline V gene lookup returns CDR1 SQVTM and CDR2 ANQGSEA.

V usage is TRBV30 and J usage is TRBJ2-7; 8 positions agree with TRBD1. After removal of 2 bases from V and 0 bases from J, the junction contained 3 bases not matched to a gene. The CDR3 consists of 14 residues. Germline CDR1 and CDR2: GTSNPN and SVGIG (reference sequence). The CDR3 is CAWSRTGSSYEQYF. The CDR3 bases are TGTGCCTGGAGTCGGACAGGGAGCTCCTACGAGCAGTACTTC.

Here the CDR3 reads CASSQGTFNEQFF. CDR3 sequence (DNA): TGTGCCAGCAGCCAGGGCACTTTTAATGAGCAGTTCTTC. The chain employs TRBV5-4 and TRBJ2-1; D is possibly TRBD1 (5 bases). Germline CDR1 SGHNT, CDR2 YYREEE (reference sequence). CDR3 length: 13 amino acids. The V end was cut by 4 bases, the J end by 7 bases, with 12 bases between.

The V call is TRBV7-2, the J call TRBJ1-3; TRBD1 aligns across 8 bases. Germline assignment: CDR1 SGHTA and CDR2 FQGNSA. This CDR3 has 17 residues. Trimming at V came to 5 bases and at J to 0 bases, leaving 9 bases not matched to a gene. The CDR3: CASSPRQGAGSGNTIYF. The CDR3 coding sequence is TGTGCCAGCAGCCCTCGTCAGGGGGCTGGCTCTGGAAACACCATATATTTT.

The rearrangement links TRBV5-4 to TRBJ2-2; D gene unclear. The CDR3 runs to 17 residues. Germline loops: CDR1 SGHNT, CDR2 YYREEE (reference sequence). The ends were cut back, 1 base at V and 0 bases at J, with 13 bases in the middle. This chain's CDR3 is CASSLRLGGPNTGELFF. CDR3 in DNA: TGTGCCAGCAGCTTGAGGTTGGGTGGGCCGAACACCGGGGAGCTGTTTTTT.

The chain recombines TRBV9 with TRBJ1-2; D perhaps matches TRBD1 (5 bases). The germline CDR1 and CDR2 sequences are SGDLS and YYNGEE. The CDR3 is 14 residues long. Trimming shortened V by 0 bases and J by 4 bases, and 10 bases separated the two germline ends. The CDR3 bases are TGTGCCAGCAGCGTAGCTGGGGGGTCCTATGGCTACACCTTC. Its translation is CASSVAGGSYGYTF.

The gene calls are TRBV4-1 and TRBJ2-1; 13 bases are shared with TRBD2. Germline V CDR1 and CDR2: MGHRA, YSYEKL. The V segment lost 2 bases and the J segment 0 bases; nucleotides outside the gene matches: 4. This CDR3 region has 18 residues. Here the CDR3 DNA reads TGCGCCAGCAGCCAATCACTAGCGGGGGGGAGCTCCTACAATGAGCAGTTCTTC. Translation gives CASSQSLAGGSSYNEQFF.

This clone was observed a few times. This chain connects TRBV19 to TRBJ1-1, with D possibly being TRBD1 (6 bases). Germline lookup yields CDR1 LNHDA and CDR2 SQIVND (reference sequence). The CDR3 is 14 amino acids. The V gene lost 4 bases and the J gene lost 0 bases, with 9 bases spanning the gap. The CDR3 nucleotides read TGTGCCAGTAGTAAGGGACACTTGAACACTGAAGCTTTCTTT. It specifies CASSKGHLNTEAFF.

The chain has TRBV5-1 and TRBJ2-3; tentatively, D is TRBD2 (5 bases). CDR1 is SGHRS and CDR2 is YFSETQ in the germline V gene. This CDR3 region has 16 residues. V gave up 1 base and J gave up 1 base, with 13 bases separating them. The CDR3 loop is CASSLSGWGRTDTQYF. In DNA form, the CDR3 reads TGCGCCAGCAGCTTGTCGGGGTGGGGTCGCACAGATACGCAGTATTTT.

The chain carries TRBV13 and TRBJ1-4; 10 positions agree with TRBD1. V gave up 5 bases and J gave up 7 bases; unmatched junction bases: 7. The CDR3 extends over 15 amino acids. CDR1 is PRHDT and CDR2 is FYEKMQ in the germline V gene (reference sequence). CDR3 residues: CASSRRQGAGEKLFF. The CDR3 region has the DNA TGTGCCAGCAGCAGGAGACAGGGGGCGGGTGAAAAACTGTTTTTT. Full variable domain (missing parts from reference TRBV13 and TRBJ1-4): AAGVIQSPRHLIKEKRETATLKCYPIPRHDTVYWYQQGPGQDPQFLISFYEKMQSDKGSIPDRFSAQQFSDYHSELNMSSLELGDSALYFCASSRRQGAGEKLFFGSGTQLSVL.

The chain combines TRBV18 with TRBJ2-1; 8 bases are a match to TRBD1. The V gene's germline CDR1 is KGHSH and CDR2 LQKENI. The CDR3 length is 15 residues. V was pared by 2 bases and J by 5 bases, with 5 bases of the junction left unmatched. CDR3 bases: TGTGCCAGCTCACCAGGGACGACAGGGGACAATGAGCAGTTCTTC. Its translation is CASSPGTTGDNEQFF.

The chain uses TRBV7-2 and TRBJ2-7; 10 bases fit TRBD2. Germline-derived CDR1 and CDR2 are SGHTA and FQGNSA. V was clipped by 3 bases and J by 4 bases; unmatched bases: 3. The CDR3 has 14 residues. The CDR3 DNA follows: TGTGCCAGCAGCTTGGCTAGCGGGGGTTACGAGCAGTACTTC. As protein: CASSLASGGYEQYF.

The chain joins TRBV27 to TRBJ2-5, with 7 bases aligning to TRBD1. In germline, CDR1 is MNHEY, CDR2 SMNVEV (reference sequence). The V and J ends lost 6 bases and 5 bases, in that order; junction bases with no gene match: 9. The CDR3 spans 14 residues. The CDR3 sequence: CASSPQGPRETQYF. CDR3 bases: TGTGCCAGCAGCCCACAGGGGCCGCGGGAGACCCAGTACTTC.

The rearrangement joins TRBV27 to TRBJ1-2, with 9 bases aligning to TRBD1. After removal of 6 bases from V and 5 bases from J, the junction contained 4 bases not matched to a gene. CDR1 and CDR2 from the germline V gene are MNHEY and SMNVEV (reference sequence). The CDR3 extends over 13 amino acids. CDR3 protein: CASRLTGGYGYTF. CDR3 sequence (DNA): TGTGCCAGCAGATTGACAGGGGGATATGGCTACACCTTC.

This clone was seen a few times. V and J are TRBV6-4 and TRBJ1-2; D is unresolved. Germline V gives CDR1 MRHNA, CDR2 SNTAGT. Trimming took off 0 bases at V and 1 base at J, with 12 bases between the two ends. The CDR3 contains 16 residues. The CDR3 sequence is CASSDSRSAGNYGYTF. Written as DNA, the CDR3 is TGTGCCAGCAGTGACTCGAGATCTGCGGGTAACTATGGCTACACCTTC.

The J gene is TRBJ1-1, the V gene TRBV18; D possibly corresponds to TRBD1 (5 bases). V lost 2 bases to trimming and J lost 4 bases, with 23 bases between them. Germline-derived CDR1 and CDR2 are KGHSH and LQKENI. The CDR3 length is 18 residues. The chain's CDR3 is CASSPFGGNHVASTEAFF. CDR3 bases: TGTGCCAGCTCACCATTCGGGGGGAATCATGTGGCAAGCACTGAAGCTTTCTTT.

The chain couples TRBV5-4 to TRBJ2-7; 9 bases map to TRBD1. This CDR3 is 14 amino acids long. V lost 5 bases, J lost 5 bases, and 8 bases stayed unmatched. Germline-derived CDR1 and CDR2 are SGHNT and YYREEE (reference sequence). The CDR3 DNA is TGTGCCAGCAGACCGGGACAGGGACGCGACGAGCAGTACTTC. It yields the protein CASRPGQGRDEQYF.